Listed here are 24 T cell receptor beta chains from one sample, sequenced in a study of breast tumors, draining lymph nodes, adjacent tissues. Samples came from axillary lymph nodes draining the breast cancer. One entry per CDR3 protein, called by TCRdb with MiXCR from the multiplex PCR reads. Among 200,000 to 300,000 distinct CDR3 sequences listed, 30% were seen once. Sequences were obtained from axillary lymph node tissue. All receptors come from a female donor with breast cancer. Some clones in this sample may be carry-over from other donors' samples.

For this clonotype: The conserved phenylalanine or tryptophan is not found at the CDR3 terminus, so this likely reflects a read error. The V gene is TRBV5-1, the J gene TRBJ2-2; D is ambiguous. Trimming stripped 0 bases from V and 3 bases from J, with 3 bases between. The CDR3 is made up of 13 amino acids. Germline V CDR1 and CDR2: SGHRS, YFSETQ. The chain's CDR3 is CASSLGHTGELFL. The DNA for the CDR3 is TGCGCCAGCAGCTTGGGGCACACCGGGGAGCTGTTTCTT.

On this clonotype itself: This could be a read error, since a much larger clone is one nucleotide away. The gene calls are TRBV5-1 and TRBJ2-5, with TRBD1 matching over 7 bases. CDR3 length: 14 amino acids. V gave up 4 bases and J gave up 8 bases; unmatched junction bases: 11. Germline values: CDR1 SGHRS, CDR2 YFSETQ. The CDR3 DNA is TGCGCCAGCAGCGCCGGACAGGTGGTGGACACCCAGTACTTC. Residues: CASSAGQVVDTQYF.

This clonotype was detected ten times or more. The rearrangement joins TRBV5-1 to TRBJ2-2; no definite D call. This CDR3 has 16 amino acids. CDR1 is SGHRS, CDR2 YFSETQ, per germline. V was shortened by 0 bases and J by 4 bases, with 13 bases between the two germline ends. This chain's CDR3 is CASSLEDSRVTGELFF. CDR3 nucleotides: TGCGCCAGCAGCTTGGAAGATTCGCGAGTCACCGGGGAGCTGTTTTTT.

The chain is built from TRBV4-2 and TRBJ1-1; no reliable D call. The CDR3 has 14 amino acids. Germline V lookup: CDR1 LGHNA, CDR2 YNFKEQ. The V end was cut by 0 bases, the J end by 3 bases, with 8 bases between. For the CDR3, the DNA is TGTGCCAGCAGCCAAGATATCACACACACTGAAGCTTTCTTT. Its protein is CASSQDITHTEAFF.

This clonotype was recorded at least ten times. The V and J genes are TRBV5-1 and TRBJ2-1, with 8 bases lining up with TRBD1. The CDR3 runs to 14 residues. V was clipped by 2 bases and J by 7 bases; unmatched bases: 5. CDR1 and CDR2 from the germline V gene are SGHRS and YFSETQ. CDR3 protein: CASSFQGAENEQFF. The CDR3, as DNA: TGCGCCAGCAGCTTCCAGGGGGCCGAGAATGAGCAGTTCTTC. Together with reference TRBV5-1 and TRBJ2-1, the CDR3 gives the full variable domain: KAGVTQTPRYLIKTRGQQVTLSCSPISGHRSVSWYQQTPGQGLQFLFEYFSETQRNKGNFPGRFSGRQFSNSRSEMNVSTLELGDSALYLCASSFQGAENEQFFGPGTRLTVL.

In this sample, this clonotype turned up many times. The chain employs TRBV20-1 and TRBJ2-5, with no clear D. The CDR3 contains 11 residues. Per the germline V gene, CDR1 is DFQATT and CDR2 is SNEGSKA (reference sequence). V gave up 4 bases and J gave up 5 bases, with 8 bases separating them. The CDR3 spells CSATLRETQYF. DNA of the CDR3: TGCAGTGCTACCCTAAGGGAGACCCAGTACTTC.

The rearrangement links TRBV20-1 to TRBJ1-4, with a tentative D call TRBD1 (5 bases). V shed 0 bases and J shed 2 bases, with 10 bases lying between them. The CDR3 covers 15 residues. Germline V gene sequence: CDR1 DFQATT, CDR2 SNEGSKA (reference sequence). This CDR3 is CSARDPRGTNEKLFF. CDR3 in DNA: TGCAGTGCTAGAGATCCGAGGGGCACTAATGAAAAACTGTTTTTT.

This clonotype was recorded many times. The CDR3: CASSWGPGDPYGYTF. The CDR3 coding sequence is TGTGCCAGCAGCTGGGGACCCGGAGATCCTTATGGCTACACCTTC. The rearrangement joins TRBV7-9 to TRBJ1-2, with a tentative D call TRBD1 (5 bases). The CDR3 runs to 15 residues. Trimming cost V 4 bases and J 5 bases, with 17 bases left between them. Germline V gene data show CDR1 as SEHNR and CDR2 as FQNEAQ (reference sequence).

This clonotype was seen ten or more times. The chain joins TRBV3-1 to TRBJ1-4; the D is unclear. CDR1 LGHDT and CDR2 YNNKEL come from the germline V gene (reference sequence). Trimming removed 3 bases from V and 5 bases from J, with 4 bases in between. The CDR3 has 12 amino acids. For the CDR3, the DNA is TGTGCCAGCAGCCAGGGAAATGAAAAACTGTTTTTT. It is translated as CASSQGNEKLFF.

This chain uses TRBV12-3 or TRBV12-4 with TRBJ2-7, with TRBD2 matching 7 bases. The CDR3 loop spans 14 amino acids. The junction had 7 bases not matched to a gene; V was cut back by 7 bases and J by 1 base. This CDR3 reads CASTPGGFSYEQYF. The CDR3 nucleotides are TGTGCCAGCACCCCGGGGGGATTTTCCTACGAGCAGTACTTC.

This clonotype showed up many times. V usage is TRBV7-2 and J usage is TRBJ2-3; perhaps TRBD2 as D (6 bases). Between the trimmed V and J ends, which lost 5 bases and 8 bases, there was a span of 29 bases. The CDR3 has 18 amino acids. CDR1 SGHTA and CDR2 FQGNSA come from the germline V gene. The CDR3 DNA follows: TGTGCCAGCAGCCCAGAGAGCCATAGCGGCACACGTAAGGGTACGCAGTATTTT. Protein product: CASSPESHSGTRKGTQYF.

This clonotype was found a few times. The V call is TRBV9, the J call TRBJ2-4; D may be TRBD1 or TRBD2 (6 bases each). The germline V and J ends were trimmed by 0 bases and 1 base, with 11 bases remaining between them. The CDR3 covers 16 residues. Looked up from germline, CDR1 is SGDLS and CDR2 is YYNGEE. The CDR3 protein is CASSVEGGSAKNIQYF. The CDR3 nucleotides are TGTGCCAGCAGCGTAGAGGGGGGTAGTGCCAAAAACATTCAGTACTTC.

This clonotype was counted a few times. The chain is built from TRBV27 and TRBJ1-5, with unresolved D. Looked up from germline, CDR1 is MNHEY and CDR2 is SMNVEV (reference sequence). V shed 6 bases and J shed 0 bases, with 9 bases lying between them. CDR3 length equals 14 residues. CDR3 sequence (DNA): TGTGCCAGCAGCCGAAAGGATAGCAATCAGCCCCAGCATTTT. It specifies CASSRKDSNQPQHF.

This clonotype was observed at least ten times. The rearrangement joins TRBV24-1 to TRBJ2-5, with D perhaps given as TRBD1 or TRBD2 (6 bases each). CDR1 and CDR2 (germline): KGHDR, SFDVKD. Trimming took off 7 bases at V and 1 base at J, with 12 bases between the two ends. This CDR3 region has 14 residues. Written as DNA, the CDR3 is TGTGCCACCAGCGCTGAGGGGGGCCAAGAGACCCAGTACTTC. Protein sequence: CATSAEGGQETQYF.

This clonotype was seen repeatedly, ten times or more. J is TRBJ1-2 and V is TRBV20-1, with D unclear. Germline lookup yields CDR1 DFQATT and CDR2 SNEGSKA (reference sequence). The CDR3 contains 13 residues. V lost 0 bases and J lost 4, with 9 bases in between. The CDR3 loop is CSARDTGSYGYTF. The CDR3 coding sequence is TGCAGTGCTAGAGATACCGGGTCCTATGGCTACACCTTC.

The sample holds many counts of this clonotype. The chain has TRBV6-5 and TRBJ1-3; no definite D call. CDR1 and CDR2 (germline): MNHEY, SVGAGI. The CDR3 extends over 14 amino acids. The V gene lost 6 bases and the J gene lost 2 bases, with 11 bases spanning the gap. In DNA, the CDR3 is TGTGCCAGCAGGTTTCAGAGAGCTGGAAACACCATATATTTT. It encodes CASRFQRAGNTIYF.

As to this clonotype: Given a much more abundant clone one base away, this may be a read error. The V and J genes are TRBV12-3 or TRBV12-4 and TRBJ2-5; no firm D call. This CDR3 spans 12 amino acids. The CDR3 spells CAGSLIGWTQYF. In DNA, the CDR3 is TGTGCCGGCAGTTTAATCGGTTGGACCCAGTACTTC.

V is TRBV10-3 and J is TRBJ2-6; D is uncertain. CDR1 is ENHRY, CDR2 SYGVKD, per germline. The germline V and J ends were trimmed by 2 bases and 4 bases, with 3 bases remaining between them. The CDR3 sequence is 13 residues long. CDR3 DNA sequence: TGTGCCATCAGTGAGACGGGGGCCAACGTCCTGACTTTC. Residues: CAISETGANVLTF.

With regard to this clonotype: This may stem from a read error, because a much larger clone lies one nucleotide away. V usage is TRBV2 and J usage is TRBJ2-1; D perhaps matches TRBD2 (7 bases). Germline V gives CDR1 SNHLY, CDR2 FYNNEI. This CDR3 has 18 residues. The chain's CDR3 is CASTEGGVRLADYNEHFF. The CDR3 DNA reads TGTGCCAGCACCGAAGGGGGGGTGAGGCTAGCGGATTACAATGAGCACTTCTTC.

To note about this clonotype: The junction differs from germline at one of its ends, possibly a read error. This chain joins TRBV3-1 and TRBJ2-1; D unresolved. The length of the CDR3 is 16 residues. The germline V gene has CDR1 LGHDT and CDR2 YNNKEL (reference sequence). The CDR3 sequence is CANSQEAARPSIEQFF. In nucleotides, the CDR3 is TGTGCCAACAGCCAAGAGGCGGCGAGACCGTCGATTGAGCAGTTCTTC.

This clonotype was recorded at least ten times. This chain connects TRBV19 to TRBJ2-2, with D maybe TRBD1 (6 bases). The CDR3 runs 15 residues. The germline V and J ends were trimmed by 6 bases and 4 bases, with 15 bases remaining between them. Per germline, CDR1 LNHDA and CDR2 SQIVND (reference sequence). The chain's CDR3 is CASRSAGTLTGELFF. DNA for the CDR3: TGTGCCAGTAGATCAGCCGGGACACTCACCGGGGAGCTGTTTTTT.

Worth noting for this clonotype: A much larger clonotype is one base distant, so this may be a read error. This sequence joins TRBV20-1 and TRBJ2-3, with TRBD2 matching 10 bases. The CDR3 sequence is 19 residues long. Trimming cost V 0 bases and J 0 bases; bases outside gene matches: 12. The V gene's germline CDR1 is DFQATT and CDR2 SNEGSKA (reference sequence). The CDR3 bases are TGCAGTGCTAGAGATTGGGGGACTAGCGCGAAAACTAGCACAGATACGCAGTATTTT. This encodes CSARDWGTSAKTSTDTQYF.

This clonotype was detected many times. J is TRBJ2-5 and V is TRBV20-1, with D hard to call. The V end was cut by 0 bases, the J end by 2 bases, with 10 bases between. This CDR3 contains 14 residues. Per germline, CDR1 DFQATT and CDR2 SNEGSKA (reference sequence). In DNA form, the CDR3 reads TGCAGTGCTAGAGACGGCGGAATACAAGAGACCCAGTACTTC. As protein: CSARDGGIQETQYF.

Ten or more counts support this clonotype. The V and J genes are TRBV5-1 and TRBJ2-3, with a tentative D call TRBD2 (6 bases). V shed 0 bases and J shed 4 bases, with 12 bases lying between them. Germline CDR1 SGHRS, CDR2 YFSETQ. This CDR3 comprises 15 residues. This CDR3 is CASSLGGVGSDTQYF. Here the CDR3 DNA reads TGCGCCAGCAGCTTGGGGGGGGTTGGCTCAGATACGCAGTATTTT.